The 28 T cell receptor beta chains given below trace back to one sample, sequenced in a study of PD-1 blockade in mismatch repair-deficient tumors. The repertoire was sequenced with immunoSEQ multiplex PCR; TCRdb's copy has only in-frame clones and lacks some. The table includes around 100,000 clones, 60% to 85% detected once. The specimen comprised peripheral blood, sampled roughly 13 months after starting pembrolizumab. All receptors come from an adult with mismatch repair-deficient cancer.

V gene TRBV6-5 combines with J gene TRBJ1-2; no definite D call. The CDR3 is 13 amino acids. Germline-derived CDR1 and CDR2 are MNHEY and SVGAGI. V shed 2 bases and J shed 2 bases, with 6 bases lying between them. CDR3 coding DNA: TGTGCCAGCAGTTACGGGCACAACTATGGCTACACCTTC. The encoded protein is CASSYGHNYGYTF.

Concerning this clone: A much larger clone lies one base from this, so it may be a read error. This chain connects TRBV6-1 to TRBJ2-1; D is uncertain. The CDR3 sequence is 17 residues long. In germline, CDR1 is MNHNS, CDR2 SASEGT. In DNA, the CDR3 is TGTGCCGGCAGTGAATGGGCTAAGGATTTGGTTAGGGATGAGCAGTTCTTC. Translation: CAGSEWAKDLVRDEQFF.

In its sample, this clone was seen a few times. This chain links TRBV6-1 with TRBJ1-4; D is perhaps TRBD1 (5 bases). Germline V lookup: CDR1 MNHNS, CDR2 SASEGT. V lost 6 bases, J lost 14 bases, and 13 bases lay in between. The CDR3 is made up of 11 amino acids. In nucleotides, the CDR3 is TGTGCCAGCAGCACCGGGACCGTGCTGTTTTTT. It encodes CASSTGTVLFF.

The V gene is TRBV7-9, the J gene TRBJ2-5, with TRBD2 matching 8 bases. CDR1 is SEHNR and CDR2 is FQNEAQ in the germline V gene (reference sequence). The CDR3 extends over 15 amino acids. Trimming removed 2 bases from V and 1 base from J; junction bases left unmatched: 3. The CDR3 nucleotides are TGTGCCAGCAGCTTATCGGGAGGGCCCCAAGAGACCCAGTACTTC. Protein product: CASSLSGGPQETQYF.

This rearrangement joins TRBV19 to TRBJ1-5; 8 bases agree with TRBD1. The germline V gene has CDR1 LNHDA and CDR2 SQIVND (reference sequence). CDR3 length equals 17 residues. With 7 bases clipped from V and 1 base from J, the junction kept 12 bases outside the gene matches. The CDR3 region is CASIHKPRGRSNQPQHF. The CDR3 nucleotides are TGTGCCAGTATCCACAAACCCAGGGGGCGCAGCAATCAGCCCCAGCATTTT.

CDR3 sequence reads: CASSLGGGGSYGYTF. The CDR3 DNA reads TGTGCCAGCAGTTTAGGAGGGGGGGGTTCCTATGGCTACACCTTC. The rearrangement uses TRBV28 and TRBJ1-2; maybe TRBD1 (6 bases). In germline, CDR1 is MDHEN, CDR2 SYDVKM. Trimming removed 2 bases at V and 4 bases at J, with 14 bases between. The CDR3 contains 15 residues.

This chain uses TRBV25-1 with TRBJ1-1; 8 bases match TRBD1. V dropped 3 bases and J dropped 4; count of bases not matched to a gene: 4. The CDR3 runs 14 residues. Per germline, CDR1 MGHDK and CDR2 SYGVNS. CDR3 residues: CASSDDRGGTEAFF. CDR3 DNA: TGTGCCAGCAGTGATGACAGGGGAGGCACTGAAGCTTTCTTT.

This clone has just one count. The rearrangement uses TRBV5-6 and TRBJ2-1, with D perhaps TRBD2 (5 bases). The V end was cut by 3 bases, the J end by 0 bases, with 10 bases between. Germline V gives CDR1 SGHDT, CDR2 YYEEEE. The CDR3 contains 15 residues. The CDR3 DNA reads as TGTGCCAGCAGCTCCCAGCGGACCTCCTACAATGAGCAGTTCTTC. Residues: CASSSQRTSYNEQFF.

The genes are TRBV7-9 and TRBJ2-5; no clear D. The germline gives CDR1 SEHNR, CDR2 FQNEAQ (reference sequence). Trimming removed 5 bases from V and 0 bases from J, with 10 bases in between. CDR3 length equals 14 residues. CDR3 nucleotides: TGTGCCAGCAGCCTATCGGGCAACCAAGAGACCCAGTACTTC. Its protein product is CASSLSGNQETQYF.

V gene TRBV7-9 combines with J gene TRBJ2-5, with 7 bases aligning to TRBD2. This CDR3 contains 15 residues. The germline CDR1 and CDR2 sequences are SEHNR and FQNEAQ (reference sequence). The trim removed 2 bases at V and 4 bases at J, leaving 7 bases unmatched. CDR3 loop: CASSLLAGEVETQYF. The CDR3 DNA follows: TGTGCCAGCAGCTTACTTGCGGGAGAGGTAGAGACCCAGTACTTC.

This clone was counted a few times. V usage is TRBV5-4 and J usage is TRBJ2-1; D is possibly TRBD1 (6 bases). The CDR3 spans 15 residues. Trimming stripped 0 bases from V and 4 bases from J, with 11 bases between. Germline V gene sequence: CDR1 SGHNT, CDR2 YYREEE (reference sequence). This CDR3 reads CASSLVGTNYNEQFF. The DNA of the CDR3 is TGTGCCAGCAGCTTGGTAGGGACAAATTACAATGAGCAGTTCTTC. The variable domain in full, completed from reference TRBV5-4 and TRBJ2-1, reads ETGVTQSPTHLIKTRGQQVTLRCSSQSGHNTVSWYQQALGQGPQFIFQYYREEENGRGNFPPRFSGLQFPNYSSELNVNALELDDSALYLCASSLVGTNYNEQFFGPGTRLTVL.

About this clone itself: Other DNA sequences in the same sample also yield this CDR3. In DNA form, the CDR3 reads TGTGCCAGCTCGCCAGCGAATGAAGCTTTCTTT. Translation gives CASSPANEAFF. The chain uses TRBV18 and TRBJ1-1; D is ambiguous. Trimming left V 6 bases short and J 7 bases short, with 9 bases between. Germline-derived CDR1 and CDR2 are KGHSH and LQKENI. This CDR3 spans 11 amino acids.

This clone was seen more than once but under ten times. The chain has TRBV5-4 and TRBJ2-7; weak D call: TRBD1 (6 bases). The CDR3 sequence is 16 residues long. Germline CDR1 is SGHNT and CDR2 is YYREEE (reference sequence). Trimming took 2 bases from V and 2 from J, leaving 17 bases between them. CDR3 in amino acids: CASSLDPDRRAYEQYF. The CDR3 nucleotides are TGTGCCAGCAGCTTAGATCCTGACAGGCGCGCCTACGAGCAGTACTTC.

The CDR3 DNA reads as TGTGCCAGCAAAAACGCGGGGAGCTCCTACAATGAGCAGTTCTTC. It yields the protein CASKNAGSSYNEQFF. V and J are TRBV27 and TRBJ2-1, with a weak D call TRBD2 (6 bases). The germline V gene encodes CDR1 MNHEY and CDR2 SMNVEV (reference sequence). CDR3 length: 15 amino acids. V dropped 7 bases and J dropped 0 bases, with 13 bases sitting between them.

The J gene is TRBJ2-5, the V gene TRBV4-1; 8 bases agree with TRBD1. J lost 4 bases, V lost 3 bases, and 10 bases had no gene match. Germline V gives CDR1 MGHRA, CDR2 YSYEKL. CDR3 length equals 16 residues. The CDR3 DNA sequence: TGCGCCAGCAGCCATGAGGGGCAGGGGGCGGGAGAGACCCAGTACTTC. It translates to CASSHEGQGAGETQYF.

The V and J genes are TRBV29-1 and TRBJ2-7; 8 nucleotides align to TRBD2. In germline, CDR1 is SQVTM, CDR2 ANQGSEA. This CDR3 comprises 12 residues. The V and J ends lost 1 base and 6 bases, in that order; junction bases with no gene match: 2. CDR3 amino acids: CSVEVAGFEQYF. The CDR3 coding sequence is TGCAGCGTTGAAGTAGCGGGGTTCGAGCAGTACTTC.

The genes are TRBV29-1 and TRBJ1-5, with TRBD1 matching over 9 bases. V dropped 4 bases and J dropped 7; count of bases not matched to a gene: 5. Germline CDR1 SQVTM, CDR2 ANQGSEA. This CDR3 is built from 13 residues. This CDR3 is CSVGGQGEQPQHF. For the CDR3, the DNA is TGCAGCGTTGGGGGACAGGGAGAACAGCCCCAGCATTTT.

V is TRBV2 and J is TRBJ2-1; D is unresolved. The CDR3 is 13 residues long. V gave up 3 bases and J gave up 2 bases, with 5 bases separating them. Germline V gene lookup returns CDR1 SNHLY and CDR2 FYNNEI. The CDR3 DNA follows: TGTGCCAGCAGTGAGTCTACCTACAATGAGCAGTTCTTC. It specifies CASSESTYNEQFF.

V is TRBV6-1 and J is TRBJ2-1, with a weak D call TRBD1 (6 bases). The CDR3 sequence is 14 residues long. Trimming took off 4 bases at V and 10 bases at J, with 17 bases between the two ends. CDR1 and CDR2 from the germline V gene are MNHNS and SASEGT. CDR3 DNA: TGTGCCAGCAGTGTGACACAGGGATCAGGGGAGCAGTTCTTC. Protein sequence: CASSVTQGSGEQFF.

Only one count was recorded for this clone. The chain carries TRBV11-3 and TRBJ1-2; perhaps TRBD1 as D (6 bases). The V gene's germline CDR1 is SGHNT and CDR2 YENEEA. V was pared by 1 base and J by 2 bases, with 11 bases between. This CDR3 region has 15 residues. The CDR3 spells CASSLAPGANYGYTF. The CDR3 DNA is TGTGCCAGCAGCTTAGCCCCAGGGGCGAACTATGGCTACACCTTC.

DNA for the CDR3: TGTGCCAGCAGCCTGGGGGGCCCCCAGGGGTATGGCTACACCTTC. Its protein product is CASSLGGPQGYGYTF. The chain has TRBV5-6 and TRBJ1-2, with D possibly TRBD1 on 6 matching bases. Germline CDR1 and CDR2: SGHDT and YYEEEE. Deletions cut 4 bases from V and 5 bases from J, with 18 bases between. The length of the CDR3 is 15 residues.

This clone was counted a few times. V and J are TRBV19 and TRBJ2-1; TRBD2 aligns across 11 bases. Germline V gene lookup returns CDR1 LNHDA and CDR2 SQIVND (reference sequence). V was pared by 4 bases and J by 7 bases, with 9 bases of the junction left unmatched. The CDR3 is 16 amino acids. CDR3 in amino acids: CASSNLAGGIWNEQFF. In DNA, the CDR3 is TGTGCCAGTAGTAACCTAGCGGGAGGCATTTGGAATGAGCAGTTCTTC. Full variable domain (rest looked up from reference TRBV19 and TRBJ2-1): DGGITQSPKYLFRKEGQNVTLSCEQNLNHDAMYWYRQDPGQGLRLIYYSQIVNDFQKGDIAEGYSVSREKKESFPLTVTSAQKNPTAFYLCASSNLAGGIWNEQFFGPGTRLTVL.

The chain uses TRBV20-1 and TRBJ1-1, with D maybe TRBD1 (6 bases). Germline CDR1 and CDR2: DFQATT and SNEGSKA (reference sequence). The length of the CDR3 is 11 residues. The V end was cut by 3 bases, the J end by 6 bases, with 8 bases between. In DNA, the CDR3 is TGCAGTGCTAGGGGGGGCCCTGAAGCTTTCTTT. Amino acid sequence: CSARGGPEAFF.

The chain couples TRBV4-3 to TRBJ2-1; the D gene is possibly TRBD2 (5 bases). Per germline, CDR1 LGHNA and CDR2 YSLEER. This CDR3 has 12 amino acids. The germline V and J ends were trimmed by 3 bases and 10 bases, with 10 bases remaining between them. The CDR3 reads CASSHAGGEQFF. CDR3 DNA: TGCGCCAGCAGCCACGCCGGCGGGGAGCAGTTCTTC.

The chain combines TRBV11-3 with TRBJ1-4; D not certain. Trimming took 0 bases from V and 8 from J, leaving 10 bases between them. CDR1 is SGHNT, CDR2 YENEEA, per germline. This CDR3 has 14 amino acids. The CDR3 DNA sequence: TGTGCCAGCAGCTTAGAACCGGGTTCCGAAAAACTGTTTTTT. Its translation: CASSLEPGSEKLFF.

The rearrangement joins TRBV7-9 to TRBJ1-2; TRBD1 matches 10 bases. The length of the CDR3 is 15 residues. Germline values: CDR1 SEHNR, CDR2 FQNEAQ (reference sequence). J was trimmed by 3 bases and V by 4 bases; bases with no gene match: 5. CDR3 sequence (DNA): TGTGCCAGCAGCTCGCGGGACAGGGGACACTATGGCTACACCTTC. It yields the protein CASSSRDRGHYGYTF.

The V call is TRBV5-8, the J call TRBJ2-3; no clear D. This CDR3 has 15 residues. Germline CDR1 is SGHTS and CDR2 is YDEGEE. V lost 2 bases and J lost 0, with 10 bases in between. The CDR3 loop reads CASSFTYGSTDTQYF. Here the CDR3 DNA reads TGTGCCAGCAGCTTCACATACGGCAGCACAGATACGCAGTATTTT. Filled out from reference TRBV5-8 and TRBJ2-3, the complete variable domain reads EAGVTQSPTHLIKTRGQQATLRCSPISGHTSVYWYQQALGLGLQFLLWYDEGEERNRGNFPPRFSGRQFPNYSSELNVNALELEDSALYLCASSFTYGSTDTQYFGPGTRLTVL.

CDR3 residues: CASSLKGNEQFF. The CDR3 bases are TGTGCCAGCAGCTTAAAAGGCAATGAGCAGTTCTTC. V gene TRBV7-3 combines with J gene TRBJ2-1; unclear D gene. V lost 1 base to trimming and J lost 6 bases, with 4 bases between them. This CDR3 is built from 12 residues. The germline CDR1 and CDR2 sequences are SGHTA and FQGTGA.